This T cell receptor beta chain originates from a study of cytomegalovirus exposure and HLA in healthy donors. PCR primers comprised 60 Vbeta and 13 Jbeta primers. Measured with immunoSEQ multiplex PCR; TCRdb has only the in-frame clones, and not every one. The repertoire holds approximately 200,000 clones, with more than 65% as singletons. Study-wide results and limits: Data from an earlier analysis indicated that most TCR beta V segments were productive either about 90% or about 30% of the time. Another analysis was done later, and it associated roughly 15,000 TCR beta sequences with HLA alleles at 0.05 false discovery rate. In vitro, three CMV-associated chains proved specific for CMV antigens.

CDR1 is LNHDA and CDR2 is SQIVND in the germline V gene (reference sequence). V was pared by 3 bases and J by 0 bases, with 2 bases of the junction left unmatched. The CDR3 spans 15 residues. This clone was detected only a few times. As yet, its antigen is unknown. This chain uses TRBV19 with TRBJ2-1; 7 positions agree with TRBD1. Material for sequencing was PBMCs. The TCR comes from a woman in her thirties in good health and CMV-seropositive. CDR3 bases: TGTGCCAGTAGTATCCGGGACAGCTCCTACAATGAGCAGTTCTTC. This gives the protein CASSIRDSSYNEQFF.